Shown below are 31 T cell receptor beta chains from a single sample sequenced in a study of identical twins. One entry per CDR3 protein results from TCRdb running MiXCR on the 5' RACE reads. The table records around 200,000 distinct CDR3 sequences, over 8% of them present only once. The specimen sequenced was memory (CD45RO+) T cells sorted from blood. The receptors were gathered from a woman between 18 and 29 years old in good health.

V gene TRBV14 combines with J gene TRBJ2-3, with 11 bases lining up with TRBD2. The J segment lost 4 bases and the V segment lost 0 bases, leaving 9 bases of the junction unmatched. CDR1 and CDR2 from the germline V gene are SGHDN and FVKESK. The CDR3 has 18 amino acids. CDR3 protein: CASSQEARLAGGSDTQYF. CDR3 coding DNA: TGTGCCAGCAGCCAAGAAGCTAGGCTAGCGGGAGGTTCAGATACGCAGTATTTT.

In its sample, this clonotype was seen a few times. The rearrangement uses TRBV5-1 and TRBJ1-1, with D possibly being TRBD1 (5 bases). The CDR3 sequence is 11 residues long. Between the trimmed V and J ends, which lost 4 bases and 9 bases, there was a span of 10 bases. Germline assignment: CDR1 SGHRS and CDR2 YFSETQ. CDR3 sequence (DNA): TGCGCCAGCAGCCGGGAGGGGAAAGCTTTCTTT. Amino acid sequence: CASSREGKAFF. Full variable domain (missing parts from reference TRBV5-1 and TRBJ1-1): KAGVTQTPRYLIKTRGQQVTLSCSPISGHRSVSWYQQTPGQGLQFLFEYFSETQRNKGNFPGRFSGRQFSNSRSEMNVSTLELGDSALYLCASSREGKAFFGQGTRLTVV.

V and J are TRBV6-5 and TRBJ1-2, with unresolved D. Germline values: CDR1 MNHEY, CDR2 SVGAGI. CDR3 size: 15 residues. V lost 2 bases to trimming and J lost 4 bases, with 14 bases between them. The DNA for the CDR3 is TGTGCCAGCAGTTACAAATTGGTGGCTTTCTATGGCTACACCTTC. This sequence encodes CASSYKLVAFYGYTF.

This clonotype was detected a few times. The chain combines TRBV20-1 with TRBJ2-7; D gene unclear. The CDR3 spans 13 residues. With 3 bases removed from V and 1 base from J, the gap between germline ends came to 10 bases. From germline, CDR1 is DFQATT and CDR2 SNEGSKA (reference sequence). The CDR3 loop is CSASERLSYEQYF. Here the CDR3 DNA reads TGCAGTGCTAGCGAGAGACTTTCCTACGAGCAGTACTTC.

This clonotype was counted many times. The chain combines TRBV7-2 with TRBJ2-1; TRBD1 matches 7 bases. Germline CDR1 SGHTA, CDR2 FQGNSA. The CDR3 length is 11 residues. The V segment lost 4 bases and the J segment 9 bases; nucleotides outside the gene matches: 0. The CDR3 bases are TGTGCCAGCAGCTCAGGGGGTGAGCAGTTCTTC. It codes for CASSSGGEQFF.

The chain is built from TRBV6-5 and TRBJ1-2; D unclear. The CDR3 runs 13 residues. Germline assignment: CDR1 MNHEY and CDR2 SVGAGI. With 2 bases removed from V and 8 bases from J, the gap between germline ends came to 12 bases. The CDR3 DNA is TGTGCCAGCAGTTACGGCACAAGTGTAGGCTACACCTTC. Translation gives CASSYGTSVGYTF.

This chain connects TRBV7-8 to TRBJ1-1; possible D gene TRBD1, 6 bases. V shed 5 bases and J shed 7 bases, with 20 bases lying between them. CDR1 is SGHVS and CDR2 is FQNEAQ in the germline V gene. This CDR3 has 15 residues. The CDR3 region has the DNA TGTGCCAGCAGCCCCCGGAACAGGGTTGGGGTTGAAGCTTTCTTT. Translation gives CASSPRNRVGVEAFF.

The V gene is TRBV20-1, the J gene TRBJ2-6, with unresolved D. Germline-derived CDR1 and CDR2 are DFQATT and SNEGSKA (reference sequence). V was trimmed by 6 bases and J by 0 bases, leaving 12 bases between them. There are 15 residues in the CDR3. CDR3 in DNA: TGCAGTGCCACCGGTGGGCGCTCTGGGGCCAACGTCCTGACTTTC. Amino acids: CSATGGRSGANVLTF.

This clonotype was detected many times. V is TRBV12-3 or TRBV12-4 and J is TRBJ2-7; possible D gene TRBD1, 5 bases. Trimming left V 7 bases short and J 3 bases short, with 13 bases between. The CDR3 length is 13 residues. CDR3 amino acids: CASTSRQSYEQYF. The CDR3 DNA follows: TGTGCCAGCACCTCCCGACAGAGCTACGAGCAGTACTTC.

At least ten counts were recorded for this clonotype. The V and J genes are TRBV20-1 and TRBJ2-1, with D possibly TRBD1 on 6 matching bases. The CDR3 has 12 residues. Trimming cost V 5 bases and J 7 bases, with 12 bases left between them. Germline assignment: CDR1 DFQATT and CDR2 SNEGSKA (reference sequence). The CDR3 DNA is TGCAGTGCTTCAGGGGCGTGGAATGAGCAGTTCTTC. Translated, it gives CSASGAWNEQFF.

This clonotype came up many times. The chain has TRBV12-3 or TRBV12-4 and TRBJ2-4; 8 nucleotides align to TRBD1. There are 17 residues in the CDR3. J was trimmed by 2 bases and V by 5 bases; bases with no gene match: 11. Here the CDR3 DNA reads TGTGCCAGCAGTCCGAGGACAGGGATGGTAACCAAAAACATTCAGTACTTC. This translates into CASSPRTGMVTKNIQYF.

This clonotype appeared many times. V usage is TRBV29-1 and J usage is TRBJ2-3; D remains ambiguous. The V gene lost 3 bases and the J gene lost 1 base, with 17 bases spanning the gap. CDR3 size: 16 residues. Germline loops: CDR1 SQVTM, CDR2 ANQGSEA. The CDR3 bases are TGCAGCGTTGATCGTTTGGAAGCTGGCGGCACAGATACGCAGTATTTT. Protein product: CSVDRLEAGGTDTQYF.

This clonotype was detected many times. The J gene is TRBJ2-1, the V gene TRBV5-1; 8 bases map to TRBD2. V shed 4 bases, J shed 9 bases, and the junction held 9 bases outside the gene matches. The CDR3 has 14 residues. Germline assignment: CDR1 SGHRS and CDR2 YFSETQ. DNA of the CDR3: TGCGCCAGCAGCCCCAGCGGGAGATTGAGTGAGCAGTTCTTC. It encodes CASSPSGRLSEQFF.

The sample holds a few counts of this clonotype. V usage is TRBV7-9 and J usage is TRBJ1-2; the D is unclear. Germline V gene data show CDR1 as SEHNR and CDR2 as FQNEAQ (reference sequence). V lost 1 base, J lost 4 bases, and 10 bases lay in between. CDR3 length: 14 amino acids. CDR3 amino acids: CASSLGQNSYGYTF. DNA of the CDR3: TGTGCCAGCAGCTTAGGGCAGAACTCCTATGGCTACACCTTC.

The chain recombines TRBV3-1 with TRBJ2-7; tentative D call: TRBD1 (8 bases). CDR3 length: 15 amino acids. Germline CDR1 LGHDT, CDR2 YNNKEL (reference sequence). Trimming pared 3 bases from V and 6 bases from J, leaving 18 bases between. CDR3 sequence reads: CASSQELTGGGEQYF. CDR3 DNA: TGTGCCAGCAGCCAGGAGCTAACAGGGGGGGGCGAGCAGTACTTC.

V gene TRBV10-3 combines with J gene TRBJ1-1, with 7 bases that match TRBD1. This CDR3 comprises 14 residues. Trimming at V came to 8 bases and at J to 1 base, leaving 7 bases not matched to a gene. CDR1 is ENHRY and CDR2 is SYGVKD in the germline V gene. CDR3 nucleotide sequence: TGTGCCATCGGGGAACAGGGGCGGAACACTGAAGCTTTCTTT. Translating it yields CAIGEQGRNTEAFF.

This clonotype was detected only a few times. DNA for the CDR3: TGTGCCATCAAGGGGGTCTTGGACGGGGAGCTGTTTTTT. Encoded protein: CAIKGVLDGELFF. The chain recombines TRBV10-3 with TRBJ2-2, with D tentatively TRBD1 (6 bases). V lost 7 bases to trimming and J lost 7 bases, with 13 bases between them. There are 13 residues in the CDR3. The germline gives CDR1 ENHRY, CDR2 SYGVKD.

This clonotype has only one observation. V and J are TRBV9 and TRBJ2-5; either TRBD1 or TRBD2 may fit D (6 bases each). The CDR3 spans 14 residues. CDR1 and CDR2 (germline): SGDLS, YYNGEE. V was shortened by 0 bases and J by 4 bases, with 10 bases between the two germline ends. As DNA, the CDR3 is TGTGCCAGCAGCGTAGGGGGGGCTCGAGAGACCCAGTACTTC. Its translation is CASSVGGARETQYF.

This clonotype came up a few times. The chain couples TRBV6-5 to TRBJ2-3, with 9 bases that match TRBD2. J gave up 3 bases and V 5 bases, and 9 bases lay outside the gene matches. Per the germline V gene, CDR1 is MNHEY and CDR2 is SVGAGI. The CDR3 spans 16 residues. CDR3 sequence: CASSTLASGETDTQYF. The CDR3, as DNA: TGTGCCAGCAGTACACTCGCTAGCGGGGAGACAGATACGCAGTATTTT.

There are a few counts of this clonotype. The V and J genes are TRBV3-1 and TRBJ1-1; D is ambiguous. V shed 4 bases and J shed 1 base, with 13 bases lying between them. Germline V gene sequence: CDR1 LGHDT, CDR2 YNNKEL (reference sequence). This CDR3 has 15 residues. CDR3 loop: CASSLLGRENTEAFF. In DNA, the CDR3 is TGTGCCAGCAGCCTCCTCGGGAGAGAGAACACTGAAGCTTTCTTT.

The chain uses TRBV15 and TRBJ1-6, with D possibly matching TRBD1 (6 bases). The V end lost 0 bases, the J end lost 10 bases, and 13 bases lay between the germline ends. Germline CDR1 LNHNV, CDR2 YYDKDF (reference sequence). CDR3 size: 15 residues. CDR3 in DNA: TGTGCCACCAGCAGAGATCGATCGGGGGCGTCACCCCTCCACTTT. Amino acid sequence: CATSRDRSGASPLHF.

The chain has TRBV20-1 and TRBJ2-3, with TRBD2 matching over 11 bases. Germline CDR1 is DFQATT and CDR2 is SNEGSKA (reference sequence). The CDR3 has 18 residues. The junction had 13 bases not matched to a gene; V was cut back by 0 bases and J by 5 bases. CDR3 loop: CSAREIAGGHGGLDTQYF. The DNA for the CDR3 is TGCAGTGCTAGAGAGATAGCGGGAGGGCATGGTGGGCTAGATACGCAGTATTTT.

There are a few counts of this clonotype. In DNA form, the CDR3 reads TGCGCCAGCAGCCAAGATATATCCCAGGGGGGCCTCGAGCAGTACTTC. Residues: CASSQDISQGGLEQYF. The chain carries TRBV4-1 and TRBJ2-7, with D possibly TRBD1 on 7 matching bases. Trimming took off 0 bases at V and 6 bases at J, with 18 bases between the two ends. Germline loops: CDR1 MGHRA, CDR2 YSYEKL. The CDR3 is 16 residues long.

The chain combines TRBV20-1 with TRBJ2-3; tentative D call: TRBD1 (7 bases). V gave up 5 bases and J gave up 2 bases, with 20 bases separating them. Per the germline V gene, CDR1 is DFQATT and CDR2 is SNEGSKA (reference sequence). CDR3 length: 16 amino acids. The CDR3 protein is CSAQGVSSGNTDTQYF. The DNA for the CDR3 is TGCAGTGCTCAGGGGGTTAGTAGCGGCAACACAGATACGCAGTATTTT.

V usage is TRBV7-9 and J usage is TRBJ1-1; D not certain. Germline V gene sequence: CDR1 SEHNR, CDR2 FQNEAQ (reference sequence). V was cut by 5 bases and J by 6 bases, with 7 bases left in between. This CDR3 contains 11 residues. The CDR3 reads CASSIYAEAFF. CDR3 nucleotides: TGTGCCAGCAGCATCTACGCTGAAGCTTTCTTT.

The V and J genes are TRBV20-1 and TRBJ2-3, with D tentatively TRBD2 (6 bases). V was cut by 6 bases and J by 2 bases, with 18 bases left in between. Germline loops: CDR1 DFQATT, CDR2 SNEGSKA (reference sequence). This CDR3 region has 15 residues. The CDR3 loop reads CSAYTRGAVTDTQYF. Written as DNA, the CDR3 is TGCAGTGCCTACACCCGCGGGGCGGTCACAGATACGCAGTATTTT.

The chain recombines TRBV5-3 with TRBJ2-2; D gene uncertain. TRBV5-3 is flagged as an ORF with uncertain function. V was shortened by 5 bases and J by 8 bases, with 7 bases between the two germline ends. The CDR3 runs to 11 residues. The CDR3 DNA sequence: TGTGCCAGAAGGCGGAAGGGGGAGCTGTTTTTT. It specifies CARRRKGELFF.

The rearrangement uses TRBV7-8 and TRBJ2-2; the match to TRBD2 covers 14 bases. Germline assignment: CDR1 SGHVS and CDR2 FQNEAQ. J was trimmed by 7 bases and V by 5 bases; bases with no gene match: 6. The CDR3 is 16 amino acids. This chain's CDR3 is CASSPGLAGGIGELFF. CDR3 nucleotides: TGTGCCAGCAGCCCAGGACTAGCGGGAGGTATCGGGGAGCTGTTTTTT.

The V and J genes are TRBV20-1 and TRBJ2-3; D might be TRBD2 (5 bases). The V gene's germline CDR1 is DFQATT and CDR2 SNEGSKA (reference sequence). The CDR3 is 16 amino acids. Trimming took off 5 bases at V and 2 bases at J, with 20 bases between the two ends. The CDR3 region is CSALGQSRGTTDTQYF. The CDR3 DNA sequence: TGCAGTGCTTTGGGCCAGTCTCGGGGTACCACAGATACGCAGTATTTT.

This clonotype was detected a few times. The chain has TRBV3-1 and TRBJ2-1, with TRBD2 identical over 11 bases. Germline CDR1 reads LGHDT; CDR2 reads YNNKEL (reference sequence). This CDR3 is built from 15 residues. The junction had 5 bases not matched to a gene; V was cut back by 4 bases and J by 6 bases. The CDR3 spells CASSPLAGGANEQFF. DNA of the CDR3: TGTGCCAGCAGCCCCCTAGCGGGGGGAGCCAATGAGCAGTTCTTC.

The chain recombines TRBV5-6 with TRBJ1-2; TRBD1 matches 7 bases. The V segment lost 2 bases and the J segment 8 bases; nucleotides outside the gene matches: 18. The CDR3 covers 17 residues. Germline V gene data show CDR1 as SGHDT and CDR2 as YYEEEE. CDR3 sequence: CASSFLQTTGNTVGYTF. In nucleotides, the CDR3 is TGTGCCAGCAGCTTCCTTCAAACGACAGGGAACACAGTGGGCTACACCTTC.